These 27 T cell receptor beta chains were sequenced from one sample in a study of T cell responses to AZD1222 COVID-19 vaccine. The table came from immunoSEQ multiplex PCR; TCRdb's copy has only in-frame clones and leaves some out. The sample includes tens of thousands of clones, under 95% of them seen just once. Sequencing was performed on peripheral blood, taken 28 days after the second AZD1222 dose. Receptors originate from an adult who received the AZD1222 COVID-19 vaccine.

This clone occurred a few times. V and J are TRBV5-6 and TRBJ2-1; TRBD2 matches 10 bases. This CDR3 has 17 amino acids. CDR1 is SGHDT and CDR2 is YYEEEE in the germline V gene. Germline trimming cut 3 bases from V and 4 bases from J; bases unmatched to any gene: 10. CDR3 residues: CASSSRPSGSLYNEQFF. Written as DNA, the CDR3 is TGTGCCAGCAGCTCGAGGCCTAGCGGGAGTTTATACAATGAGCAGTTCTTC.

This clone was seen only a few times. V gene TRBV19 combines with J gene TRBJ1-5; TRBD1 agrees at 10 bases. Unmatched junction bases numbered 4, after V lost 6 bases and J lost 8 bases. The CDR3 spans 13 residues. Per germline, CDR1 LNHDA and CDR2 SQIVND (reference sequence). The CDR3 protein is CASRDRGTEPQHF. The CDR3 nucleotides are TGTGCCAGTAGGGACAGGGGGACGGAGCCCCAGCATTTT.

The chain recombines TRBV7-2 with TRBJ2-2, with 8 bases identical to TRBD1. Germline assignment: CDR1 SGHTA and CDR2 FQGNSA. There are 17 residues in the CDR3. V trimming: 1 base; J trimming: 4 bases; junction bases outside the gene matches: 8. This chain's CDR3 is CASSLVGQGAGTGELFF. The CDR3 region has the DNA TGTGCCAGCAGCTTAGTCGGTCAGGGGGCGGGCACCGGGGAGCTGTTTTTT.

The chain is built from TRBV4-1 and TRBJ2-2, with TRBD2 matching over 13 bases. Trimming removed 3 bases from V and 6 bases from J; junction bases left unmatched: 13. This CDR3 spans 19 amino acids. Germline V gene sequence: CDR1 MGHRA, CDR2 YSYEKL. The CDR3 sequence: CASSQGAQGLAGVSGELFF. The CDR3, as DNA: TGCGCCAGCAGCCAGGGGGCACAAGGACTAGCGGGAGTCTCCGGGGAGCTGTTTTTT.

This rearrangement joins TRBV18 to TRBJ1-4, with D tentatively TRBD1 (6 bases). Deletions cut 2 bases from V and 8 bases from J, with 12 bases between. This CDR3 region has 14 residues. Germline CDR1 and CDR2: KGHSH and LQKENI. In nucleotides, the CDR3 is TGTGCCAGCTCACCAGTACAGGGTGTCGAAAAACTGTTTTTT. Its protein product is CASSPVQGVEKLFF.

This clone showed up just a few times. The V gene is TRBV6-2 or TRBV6-3, the J gene TRBJ1-2; 9 positions match TRBD1. Germline V gene sequence: CDR1 MNHEY, CDR2 SVGEGT. Trimming at V came to 2 bases and at J to 8 bases, leaving 6 bases not matched to a gene. CDR3 length equals 14 residues. CDR3 sequence: CASSYPGTGSGYTF. CDR3 sequence (DNA): TGTGCCAGCAGTTACCCCGGGACAGGGTCGGGCTACACCTTC.

The chain employs TRBV30 and TRBJ1-6; D uncertain. Germline assignment: CDR1 GTSNPN and CDR2 SVGIG (reference sequence). V was trimmed by 3 bases and J by 4 bases, leaving 22 bases between them. This CDR3 is built from 18 residues. The CDR3 loop is CAWRVDGRTATYNSPLHF. The CDR3 DNA sequence: TGTGCCTGGAGGGTGGATGGCCGGACTGCCACTTATAATTCACCCCTCCACTTT.

The rearrangement uses TRBV19 and TRBJ1-3; unclear D gene. CDR1 is LNHDA, CDR2 SQIVND, per germline (reference sequence). The CDR3 contains 15 residues. The V end lost 5 bases, the J end lost 0 bases, and 11 bases lay between the germline ends. For the CDR3, the DNA is TGTGCCAGTAGTTCGACGGCAGACTCTGGAAACACCATATATTTT. Its protein product is CASSSTADSGNTIYF.

The chain recombines TRBV19 with TRBJ1-3, with 11 bases lining up with TRBD1. After removal of 4 bases from V and 1 base from J, the junction contained 6 bases not matched to a gene. This CDR3 region has 17 residues. Germline-derived CDR1 and CDR2 are LNHDA and SQIVND (reference sequence). The CDR3 DNA sequence: TGTGCCAGTAGTAGGGGGACAGGGGGAGCTTCTGGAAACACCATATATTTT. Encoded protein: CASSRGTGGASGNTIYF.

This clone has a single count. The chain is built from TRBV4-1 and TRBJ2-7, with TRBD2 matching over 14 bases. V was clipped by 4 bases and J by 3 bases; unmatched bases: 5. This CDR3 contains 16 residues. Germline loops: CDR1 MGHRA, CDR2 YSYEKL. The CDR3 loop is CASSLTSGRAFYEQYF. The CDR3 DNA follows: TGCGCCAGCAGCCTGACTAGCGGGAGGGCCTTCTACGAGCAGTACTTC.

This clone was detected a few times. In DNA form, the CDR3 reads TGCAGTGCTAGTTCGTCAGGGGGCCTGGGTCAGCCCCAGCATTTT. Residues: CSASSSGGLGQPQHF. The chain links TRBV20-1 to TRBJ1-5, with TRBD1 identical over 8 bases. This CDR3 has 15 amino acids. Per the germline V gene, CDR1 is DFQATT and CDR2 is SNEGSKA (reference sequence). V was pared by 3 bases and J by 6 bases, with 10 bases of the junction left unmatched.

The rearrangement uses TRBV5-6 and TRBJ1-4; no clear D gene. Germline V CDR1 and CDR2: SGHDT, YYEEEE. V lost 0 bases, J lost 8 bases, and 20 bases lay in between. This CDR3 contains 17 residues. Written as DNA, the CDR3 is TGTGCCAGCAGCTTGGTCCCGGACCACCTAATGGGGGAAAAACTGTTTTTT. Its translation is CASSLVPDHLMGEKLFF.

In DNA, the CDR3 is TGTGCCAGCAGCTTAGCCTTAGCGGGAACTTACGAGCAGTACTTC. Its translation is CASSLALAGTYEQYF. The V and J genes are TRBV7-9 and TRBJ2-7; 8 bases map to TRBD2. Germline CDR1 and CDR2: SEHNR and FQNEAQ (reference sequence). V gave up 0 bases and J gave up 4 bases; unmatched junction bases: 5. This CDR3 contains 15 residues.

The CDR3 region has the DNA TGTGCCAGTGGGACAGGGGTTACTGGAAACACCATATATTTT. Translating it yields CASGTGVTGNTIYF. The chain has TRBV13 and TRBJ1-3, with 10 bases that match TRBD1. The germline gives CDR1 PRHDT, CDR2 FYEKMQ (reference sequence). The CDR3 is 14 residues long. The V segment lost 9 bases and the J segment 2 bases; nucleotides outside the gene matches: 4.

This chain uses TRBV19 with TRBJ1-5; D not certain. V gave up 3 bases and J gave up 1 base, with 10 bases separating them. CDR1 and CDR2 from the germline V gene are LNHDA and SQIVND (reference sequence). The CDR3 has 15 residues. CDR3 in amino acids: CASSIWLGSNQPQHF. Written as DNA, the CDR3 is TGTGCCAGTAGTATCTGGCTAGGGAGCAATCAGCCCCAGCATTTT. Combining the CDR3 with reference TRBV19 and TRBJ1-5 gives the whole variable domain DGGITQSPKYLFRKEGQNVTLSCEQNLNHDAMYWYRQDPGQGLRLIYYSQIVNDFQKGDIAEGYSVSREKKESFPLTVTSAQKNPTAFYLCASSIWLGSNQPQHFGDGTRLSIL.

This chain links TRBV6-6 with TRBJ2-7, with D perhaps being TRBD1 or TRBD2 (5 bases each). The germline V gene has CDR1 MNHNY and CDR2 SVGAGI (reference sequence). This CDR3 contains 17 residues. Trimming took 5 bases from V and 3 from J, leaving 23 bases between them. The CDR3 DNA sequence: TGTGCCAGCAGTCACACCGGATGGGACGGCTGGGTCTACGAGCAGTACTTC. Residues: CASSHTGWDGWVYEQYF.

This chain connects TRBV6-5 to TRBJ1-5; D might be TRBD1 (5 bases). This CDR3 is built from 13 residues. The V gene lost 6 bases and the J gene lost 6 bases, with 12 bases spanning the gap. Per germline, CDR1 MNHEY and CDR2 SVGAGI. The CDR3 DNA follows: TGTGCCAGCAGGGGGCCTTTGGGTCAGCCCCAGCATTTT. Encoded protein: CASRGPLGQPQHF.

The V and J genes are TRBV11-2 and TRBJ2-1; 14 bases are shared with TRBD2. Per the germline V gene, CDR1 is SGHAT and CDR2 is FQNNGV. J was trimmed by 6 bases and V by 5 bases; bases with no gene match: 3. This CDR3 is built from 15 residues. Written as DNA, the CDR3 is TGTGCCAGCAGCCAGGGACTAGCGGGAGCCAATGAGCAGTTCTTC. Its protein product is CASSQGLAGANEQFF.

The genes are TRBV14 and TRBJ1-2; weak D call: TRBD1 (6 bases). Germline CDR1 SGHDN, CDR2 FVKESK. The CDR3 has 15 amino acids. Trimming took off 1 base at V and 4 bases at J, with 13 bases between the two ends. CDR3 sequence: CASSQAGRGGYGYTF. The CDR3 DNA reads as TGTGCCAGCAGCCAAGCAGGCAGGGGAGGCTATGGCTACACCTTC.

This clone was seen a single time. V gene TRBV6-5 combines with J gene TRBJ1-2, with TRBD1 identical over 9 bases. With 2 bases clipped from V and 5 bases from J, the junction kept 0 bases outside the gene matches. This CDR3 region has 13 residues. CDR1 and CDR2 from the germline V gene are MNHEY and SVGAGI. The DNA for the CDR3 is TGTGCCAGCAGTTACGACAGGGGGTATGGCTACACCTTC. Translation: CASSYDRGYGYTF.

J is TRBJ2-3 and V is TRBV18; no reliable D call. The V gene's germline CDR1 is KGHSH and CDR2 LQKENI. Trimming stripped 6 bases from V and 2 bases from J, with 12 bases between. The CDR3 consists of 14 residues. DNA for the CDR3: TGTGCCAGCTCCCCTTCCCCCGACACAGATACGCAGTATTTT. It is translated as CASSPSPDTDTQYF.

The genes are TRBV7-6 and TRBJ1-3; the D gene is possibly TRBD1 (5 bases). This CDR3 has 16 residues. Germline-derived CDR1 and CDR2 are SGHVS and FNYEAQ. V was clipped by 5 bases and J by 4 bases, with 18 bases between them. The CDR3 region is CASSDTRYRLGNTIYF. The CDR3 nucleotides read TGTGCCAGCAGCGATACCCGGTACAGGCTGGGAAACACCATATATTTT. Looking up the rest from reference TRBV7-6 and TRBJ1-3 gives the full variable domain: GAGVSQSPRYKVTKRGQDVALRCDPISGHVSLYWYRQALGQGPEFLTYFNYEAQQDKSGLPNDRFSAERPEGSISTLTIQRTEQRDSAMYRCASSDTRYRLGNTIYFGEGSWLTVV.

V usage is TRBV28 and J usage is TRBJ2-1; a possible D gene is TRBD1 (5 bases). Germline V gene sequence: CDR1 MDHEN, CDR2 SYDVKM. There are 16 residues in the CDR3. V was clipped by 5 bases and J by 3 bases, with 17 bases between them. This CDR3 is CASSPKKGLYYNEQFF. Written as DNA, the CDR3 is TGTGCCAGCAGTCCTAAGAAGGGGCTTTACTACAATGAGCAGTTCTTC.

The genes are TRBV28 and TRBJ1-2, with D hard to call. V was cut by 4 bases and J by 0 bases, with 15 bases left in between. The CDR3 covers 16 residues. Looked up from germline, CDR1 is MDHEN and CDR2 is SYDVKM. The CDR3 here is CASSSHPGRANYGYTF. The CDR3 region has the DNA TGTGCCAGCAGTTCACACCCGGGGAGAGCTAACTATGGCTACACCTTC.

J is TRBJ1-2 and V is TRBV3-1 (or the pseudogene TRBV3-2); D possibly corresponds to TRBD1 (6 bases). Trimming took off 0 bases at V and 5 bases at J, with 16 bases between the two ends. Germline V gene sequence: CDR1 LGHDT, CDR2 YNNKEL (reference sequence). This CDR3 is 16 amino acids long. The CDR3 bases are TGTGCCAGCAGCCAAGAGTCAACCGGGACAACGTATGGCTACACCTTC. Residues: CASSQESTGTTYGYTF.

This chain connects TRBV6-1 to TRBJ1-2; 7 positions agree with TRBD1. The ends lost 3 bases at V and 3 bases at J; junction bases unmatched: 1. CDR3 length: 13 amino acids. Germline values: CDR1 MNHNS, CDR2 SASEGT. DNA of the CDR3: TGTGCCAGCAGTGATGACAGGGACTATGGCTACACCTTC. Translation: CASSDDRDYGYTF.

The chain is built from TRBV7-8 and TRBJ2-5; D uncertain. V was pared by 0 bases and J by 6 bases, with 5 bases between. The length of the CDR3 is 12 residues. CDR1 and CDR2 (germline): SGHVS, FQNEAQ. The CDR3 DNA follows: TGTGCCAGCAGCTTAGCGATACAGACCCAGTACTTC. Protein sequence: CASSLAIQTQYF.